This T cell receptor beta chain appears in the sequencing data of a study of T cell clusters in autoimmune cytopenias (dated by TCRdb to the late 2010s). With respect to the entire study: Of the 40 to 45 healthy donor controls, 22 were female, and the group had a mean age of approximately 51 years and a median age of approximately 61 years. TRB sequencing reached a median depth of approximately 50,000 reads per sample and yielded a median of around 2,400 distinct TRB clonotypes per sample. TRB and IGH repertoires from peripheral blood were sequenced in autoimmune cytopenia patients at active disease and during treatment follow-up, with healthy, CLL and autoimmune hepatitis controls included alongside. Repertoires from autoimmune hepatitis patients were compared with those of 20 to 25 healthy donors matched for age and sex. The study was designed to test whether a disease-specific immune repertoire signature usable as a blood-based biomarker is carried by autoimmune cytopenia patients. For primary cytopenia, the controls were under 30 age-matched healthy donors, and for secondary cytopenia, the controls were 14 age-matched CLL patients. What the research found in general, with its limitations: Healthy donors showed approximately 3.2-fold more exclusive TRB clusters than active autoimmune hepatitis patients, consistent with an autoimmunity-wide signature. A lack of physiological T cell clusters in primary autoimmune cytopenia patients was suggested by GLIPH, as 51 clusters were found to be exclusive to healthy donors versus around 16 exclusive to patients. The T cell clusters were defined only in silico, and the functional role of the clusters still needed to be validated experimentally. In the comparison of secondary cytopenia with CLL, no cluster-lack signature showed up, apparently because the dominant lymphoma-associated repertoire masked the signature. Shifts in the TRB repertoire, including less even repertoires in secondary cytopenia and CLL, were mostly a reflection of lymphoma bias and not of autoimmunity.

Inclusive of the bounding cysteine and phenylalanine, the CDR3 is 16 residues long. DNA was not recorded. CDR1 SQVTM and CDR2 ANQGSEA were looked up in the germline V gene. Multiplex PCR with a touch-down protocol amplified TRB rearrangements, with the TRB-A and TRB-B primer pools combined in a single tube. Two consecutive PCR reactions with Phusion HS II polymerase added Illumina adapters and sample indices to the amplicons. The amplicons were purified from gel with the NucleoSpin Gel and PCR Clean-up kit, after which the amplicons were quantified by Qubit and checked for quality on an Agilent 2100 Bioanalyzer. Sequencing of the libraries was performed on an Illumina MiSeq with 600-cycle, single-indexed, paired-end runs. Per the original workflow: MiXCR version 2.1.12, together with the default MiXCR reference library, was used to align and assemble the TRB reads. Each unique CDR3 nucleotide sequence defined a clone, and only productive sequences with at least two reads were analysed. Repertoire diversity was assessed with alpha-parameterized diversity profiles (alpha 0 to 5), including the Shannon (alpha 1) and Simpson (alpha 2) indices, which were computed with an R script. Combinatorial TRB VJ usage was computed with the tcR package and compared between cohorts by principal component analysis with ade4. TCRbeta CDR3s were clustered with GLIPH on cohort pairs matched by age and read depth, and cluster frequencies were compared by Wilcoxon test. TCRdb reprocessed the sequencing reads and holds a single record per CDR3 protein sequence, with no DNA. TCRdb, not the authors, supplied the V and J calls. This sample's table contains more than 5,500 distinct CDR3 sequences. The ten largest clones capture about 5% of the sample.

Note on this clonotype: Its antigen remains unidentified.

Each sample's TRB amplification started from 250 ng of peripheral blood genomic DNA, which corresponds to approximately 36,000 genome equivalents. The same specimen was also included in a second study, on T cell repertoires in aging, cancer and after chemotherapy. From the second report: Donors were distributed across six age groups ranging from 30 or younger to 70 or older, with at least three individuals included per group. TCR repertoires from healthy donor controls were recorded over periods of several months to years and showed clear clonal overlap between repeated samplings. The full dataset contained some 8.7 million TCR reads. Untreated patients with hematological or solid cancers showed significantly lower blood TCR diversity and higher clonality than age-matched healthy donors. Declining TCR diversity with age in healthy donors was mainly explained by loss of richness; in cancer patients, loss of evenness also contributed. In both cancer cohorts, the median generation probability rose over the chemotherapy interval, which suggests that the repertoire was reconstituted through rebound thymic output. The authors noted that the repertoire data do not allow conclusions about immunological memory after chemotherapy. To examine immunoaging and T cell reconstitution after chemotherapy, the study profiled TCR beta repertoires in peripheral blood from healthy donors and cancer patients. Alongside about 97 healthy donors serving as a reference group, the cohort included some 220 cancer patients, of whom some 90 had hematological cancers and 120 to 130 had solid cancers. Processing of the TRB sequences was carried out with MiXCR versions 2.12 and 3.0.5. The repertoire metrics were Shannon diversity, evenness, clonality (defined as one minus evenness), and alpha-parameterized diversity profiles covering alpha 0 to 5. The IGoR algorithm was used to compute generation probabilities of clones in paired pre- and post-chemotherapy samples.

This clonotype was obtained from a human donor in good health. This chain is built from TRBV29-1 and TRBJ2-1; TCRdb selects TRBD2, and the lack of DNA leaves this call unchecked. Input material: peripheral blood. The encoded CDR3 is CSVEALAGVGENEQFF.